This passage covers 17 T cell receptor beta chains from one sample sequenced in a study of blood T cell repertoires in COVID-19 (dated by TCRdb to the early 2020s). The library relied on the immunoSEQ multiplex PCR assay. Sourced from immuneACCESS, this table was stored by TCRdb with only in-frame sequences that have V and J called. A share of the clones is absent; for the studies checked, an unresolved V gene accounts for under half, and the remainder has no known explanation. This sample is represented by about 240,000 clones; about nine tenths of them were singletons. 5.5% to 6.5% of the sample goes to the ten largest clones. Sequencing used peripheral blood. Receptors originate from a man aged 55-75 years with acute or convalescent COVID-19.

The CDR3 coding sequence is TGTGCCAGCTCACCACGACCTTGGGACAGACCCAATTCACCCCTCCACTTT. Translated: CASSPRPWDRPNSPLHF. The chain couples TRBV18 to TRBJ1-6, with 7 bases fitting TRBD1. The germline gives CDR1 KGHSH, CDR2 LQKENI. The V gene end was trimmed by 1 base and the J gene end by 7 bases; junction bases not matched to a gene: 10. The CDR3 extends over 17 amino acids.

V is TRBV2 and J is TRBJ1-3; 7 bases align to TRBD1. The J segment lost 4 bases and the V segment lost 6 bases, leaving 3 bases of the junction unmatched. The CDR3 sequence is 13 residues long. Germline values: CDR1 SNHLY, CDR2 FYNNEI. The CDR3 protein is CASRTGPGNTIYF. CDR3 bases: TGTGCCAGCAGGACAGGGCCCGGAAACACCATATATTTT.

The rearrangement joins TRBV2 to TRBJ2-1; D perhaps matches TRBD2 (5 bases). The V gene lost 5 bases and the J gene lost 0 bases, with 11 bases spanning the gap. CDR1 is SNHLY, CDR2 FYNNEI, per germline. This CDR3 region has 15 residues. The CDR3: CASSLSGSSYNEQFF. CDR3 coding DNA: TGTGCCAGCAGTCTCAGCGGCAGCTCCTACAATGAGCAGTTCTTC.

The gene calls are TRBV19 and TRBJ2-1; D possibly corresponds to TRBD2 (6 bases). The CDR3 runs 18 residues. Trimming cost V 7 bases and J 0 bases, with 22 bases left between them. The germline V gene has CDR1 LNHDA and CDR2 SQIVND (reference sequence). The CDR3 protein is CASTNPGLPGSSYNEQFF. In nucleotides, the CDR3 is TGTGCCAGTACCAACCCGGGACTCCCGGGGAGCTCCTACAATGAGCAGTTCTTC.

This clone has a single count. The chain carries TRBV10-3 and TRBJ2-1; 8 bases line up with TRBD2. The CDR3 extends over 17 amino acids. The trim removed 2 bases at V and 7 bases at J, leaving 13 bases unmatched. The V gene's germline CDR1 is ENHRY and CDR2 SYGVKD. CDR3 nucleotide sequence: TGTGCCATCAGTGAGCCGGAACTCGGGACTAGTATGAATGAGCAGTTCTTC. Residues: CAISEPELGTSMNEQFF.

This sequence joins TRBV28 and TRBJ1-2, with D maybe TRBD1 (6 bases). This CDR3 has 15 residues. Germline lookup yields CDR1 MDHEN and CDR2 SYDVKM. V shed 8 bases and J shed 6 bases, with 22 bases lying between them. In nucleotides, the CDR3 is TGTGCCAGCGGAATACTGACCGGACAGCAAAATGGCTACACCTTC. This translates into CASGILTGQQNGYTF.

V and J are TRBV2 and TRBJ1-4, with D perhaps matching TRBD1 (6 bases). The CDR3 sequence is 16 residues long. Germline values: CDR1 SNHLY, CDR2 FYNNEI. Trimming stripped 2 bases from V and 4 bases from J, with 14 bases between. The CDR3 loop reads CASSELQGGYNEKLFF. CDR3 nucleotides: TGTGCCAGCAGTGAATTACAGGGCGGATATAATGAAAAACTGTTTTTT.

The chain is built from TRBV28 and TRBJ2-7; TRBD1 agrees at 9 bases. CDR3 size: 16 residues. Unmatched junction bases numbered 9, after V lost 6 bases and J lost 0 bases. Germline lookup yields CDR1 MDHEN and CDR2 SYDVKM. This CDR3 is CASSPAGTGSSYEQYF. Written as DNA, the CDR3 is TGTGCCAGCAGCCCCGCCGGGACAGGGAGCTCCTACGAGCAGTACTTC.

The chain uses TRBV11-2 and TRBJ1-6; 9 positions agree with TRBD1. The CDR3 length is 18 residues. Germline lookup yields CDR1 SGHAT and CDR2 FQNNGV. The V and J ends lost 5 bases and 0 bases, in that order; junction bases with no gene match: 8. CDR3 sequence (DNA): TGTGCCAGCAGCATGGGGACAGGGTTAAGCTCCTATAATTCACCCCTCCACTTT. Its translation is CASSMGTGLSSYNSPLHF. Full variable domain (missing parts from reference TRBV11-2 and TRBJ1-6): EAGVAQSPRYKIIEKRQSVAFWCNPISGHATLYWYQQILGQGPKLLIQFQNNGVVDDSQLPKDRFSAERLKGVDSTLKIQPAKLEDSAVYLCASSMGTGLSSYNSPLHFGNGTRLTVT.

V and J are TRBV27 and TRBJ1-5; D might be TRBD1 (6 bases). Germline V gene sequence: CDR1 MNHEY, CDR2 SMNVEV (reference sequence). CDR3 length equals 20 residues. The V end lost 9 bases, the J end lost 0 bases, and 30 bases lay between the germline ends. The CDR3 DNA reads TGTGCCAGACCCCCCTGCCCGGGCAGGGGCGAATCAGATAGCAATCAGCCCCAGCATTTT. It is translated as CARPPCPGRGESDSNQPQHF.

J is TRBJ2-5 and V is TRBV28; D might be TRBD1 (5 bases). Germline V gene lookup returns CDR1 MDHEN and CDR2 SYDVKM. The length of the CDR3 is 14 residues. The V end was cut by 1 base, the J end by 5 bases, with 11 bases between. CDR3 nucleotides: TGTGCCAGCAGTTTATATGGCAGGGTTGAGACCCAGTACTTC. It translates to CASSLYGRVETQYF.

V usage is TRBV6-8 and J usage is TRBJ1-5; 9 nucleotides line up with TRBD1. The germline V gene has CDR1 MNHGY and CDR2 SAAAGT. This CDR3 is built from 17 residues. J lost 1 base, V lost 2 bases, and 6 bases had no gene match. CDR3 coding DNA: TGTGCCAGCAGTTACCCTTACAGGGGGCGAAGCAATCAGCCCCAGCATTTT. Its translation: CASSYPYRGRSNQPQHF.

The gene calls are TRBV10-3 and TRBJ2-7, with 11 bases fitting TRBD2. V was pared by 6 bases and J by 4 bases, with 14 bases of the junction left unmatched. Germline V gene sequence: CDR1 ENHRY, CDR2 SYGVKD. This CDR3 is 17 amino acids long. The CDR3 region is CAISTRGLAGGLYEQYF. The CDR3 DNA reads TGTGCCATCAGCACCCGCGGGCTAGCGGGAGGATTATACGAGCAGTACTTC.

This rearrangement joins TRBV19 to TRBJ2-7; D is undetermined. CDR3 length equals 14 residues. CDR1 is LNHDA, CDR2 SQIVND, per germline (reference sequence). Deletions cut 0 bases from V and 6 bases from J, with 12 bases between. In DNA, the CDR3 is TGTGCCAGTAGTATAGATAGTGGGCTCGGCGAGCAGTACTTC. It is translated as CASSIDSGLGEQYF. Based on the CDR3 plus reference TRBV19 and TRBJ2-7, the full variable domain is DGGITQSPKYLFRKEGQNVTLSCEQNLNHDAMYWYRQDPGQGLRLIYYSQIVNDFQKGDIAEGYSVSREKKESFPLTVTSAQKNPTAFYLCASSIDSGLGEQYFGPGTRLTVT.

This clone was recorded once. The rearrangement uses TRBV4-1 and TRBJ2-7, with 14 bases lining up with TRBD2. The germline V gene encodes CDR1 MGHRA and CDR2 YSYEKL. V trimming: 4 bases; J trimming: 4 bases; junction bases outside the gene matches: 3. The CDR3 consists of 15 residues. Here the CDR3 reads CASSPGLAGVYEQYF. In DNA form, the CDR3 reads TGCGCCAGCAGCCCGGGACTAGCGGGAGTTTACGAGCAGTACTTC.

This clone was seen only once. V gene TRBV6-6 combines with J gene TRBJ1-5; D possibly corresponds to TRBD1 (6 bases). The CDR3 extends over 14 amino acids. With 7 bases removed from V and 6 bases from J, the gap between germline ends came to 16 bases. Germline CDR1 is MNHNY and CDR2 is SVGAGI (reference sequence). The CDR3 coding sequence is TGTGCCAGCACTCAGACAGGAGACCTTCAGCCCCAGCATTTT. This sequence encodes CASTQTGDLQPQHF.

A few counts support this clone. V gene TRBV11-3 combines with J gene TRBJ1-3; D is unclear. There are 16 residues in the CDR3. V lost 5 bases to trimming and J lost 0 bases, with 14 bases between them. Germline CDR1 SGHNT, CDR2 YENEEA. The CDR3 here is CASSPLSWSSGNTIYF. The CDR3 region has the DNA TGTGCCAGCAGCCCCTTGAGTTGGAGCTCTGGAAACACCATATATTTT.